What follows are 14 T cell receptor beta chains derived from one specimen sequenced in a study of CD4+ T cells in melanoma. Measured with immunoSEQ multiplex PCR; TCRdb has only the in-frame clones, and not every one. Among approximately 10,000 clones listed, 68% were seen once. The sample comprised cells from a culture (not recorded whether cultured in vitro). These receptors all stem from a human donor with melanoma.

The chain has TRBV6-4 and TRBJ2-2; 10 bases align to TRBD1. Trimming at V came to 8 bases and at J to 4 bases, leaving 7 bases not matched to a gene. This CDR3 has 15 amino acids. Germline values: CDR1 MRHNA, CDR2 SNTAGT. As DNA, the CDR3 is TGTGCCAGCCAGGACAGGGGGAATGGCACCGGGGAGCTGTTTTTT. It yields the protein CASQDRGNGTGELFF.

This chain connects TRBV20-1 to TRBJ2-1; D might be TRBD1 (5 bases). The V gene's germline CDR1 is DFQATT and CDR2 SNEGSKA (reference sequence). The CDR3 has 11 residues. V lost 6 bases and J 9 bases, leaving 12 bases between the germline ends. Here the CDR3 reads CSASRVVEQFF. CDR3 sequence (DNA): TGCAGTGCAAGCAGGGTGGTTGAGCAGTTCTTC.

Here the CDR3 reads CASSRGTGEGYTF. The CDR3 DNA is TGCGCCAGCAGCCGTGGGACAGGGGAGGGCTACACCTTC. The chain combines TRBV5-1 with TRBJ1-2; 10 positions match TRBD1. The CDR3 consists of 13 residues. Germline V gene data show CDR1 as SGHRS and CDR2 as YFSETQ. The trim removed 4 bases at V and 8 bases at J, leaving 5 bases unmatched.

The genes are TRBV7-9 and TRBJ2-6; TRBD1 might be the D (5 bases). The CDR3 loop spans 15 amino acids. Germline CDR1 and CDR2: SEHNR and FQNEAQ (reference sequence). V was shortened by 4 bases and J by 3 bases, with 10 bases between the two germline ends. This CDR3 reads CASSSRVGGANVLTF. The CDR3 nucleotides are TGTGCCAGCAGCTCCAGGGTAGGTGGGGCCAACGTCCTGACTTTC.

For this clone: A read error may account for a junction end that differs from germline. The chain combines TRBV10-3 with TRBJ2-1; D uncertain. The CDR3 is 14 residues long. Looked up from germline, CDR1 is ENHRY and CDR2 is SYGVKD. The chain's CDR3 is CASSYSLSYNEQFF. In DNA form, the CDR3 reads TGTGCCAGCAGTTACAGCCTCTCCTACAATGAGCAGTTCTTC.

By proportion, this clone is medium-sized (0.01 to 0.1%). V usage is TRBV6-5 and J usage is TRBJ1-6; 8 nucleotides agree with TRBD1. CDR1 is MNHEY and CDR2 is SVGAGI in the germline V gene. CDR3 length: 15 residues. V trimming: 2 bases; J trimming: 8 bases; junction bases outside the gene matches: 5. CDR3 residues: CASSYGSGGHSPLHF. Here the CDR3 DNA reads TGTGCCAGCAGTTACGGATCAGGGGGCCATTCACCCCTCCACTTT.

This clone was observed a handful of times. The J gene is TRBJ1-1, the V gene TRBV30; 8 bases match TRBD1. The V and J ends lost 2 bases and 3 bases, in that order; junction bases with no gene match: 5. The CDR3 runs to 14 residues. The germline V gene encodes CDR1 GTSNPN and CDR2 SVGIG (reference sequence). DNA of the CDR3: TGTGCCTGGAGTCCCCAGGGGGCCTACACTGAAGCTTTCTTT. It translates to CAWSPQGAYTEAFF.

V gene TRBV6-6 combines with J gene TRBJ1-2, with 9 bases matching TRBD1. With 8 bases clipped from V and 5 bases from J, the junction kept 9 bases outside the gene matches. Germline CDR1 MNHNY, CDR2 SVGAGI (reference sequence). The CDR3 loop spans 14 amino acids. CDR3 in DNA: TGTGCCAGCTACCCCTCCGGGACAGGGTATGGCTACACCTTC. It yields the protein CASYPSGTGYGYTF.

As DNA, the CDR3 is TGTGCCAGCGGACAGCGCGGAAACACCATATATTTT. Translation gives CASGQRGNTIYF. J is TRBJ1-3 and V is TRBV30; perhaps TRBD1 as D (6 bases). Trimming shortened V by 8 bases and J by 4 bases, and 12 bases separated the two germline ends. CDR1 GTSNPN and CDR2 SVGIG come from the germline V gene (reference sequence). This CDR3 has 12 residues.

This clone came up a few times. CDR3 nucleotide sequence: TGTGCCAGCAAGGGAGGGAAGCATGGCTACACCTTC. Its translation: CASKGGKHGYTF. This chain connects TRBV6-6 to TRBJ1-2; D not resolved. V was cut by 7 bases and J by 6 bases, with 12 bases left in between. The V gene's germline CDR1 is MNHNY and CDR2 SVGAGI (reference sequence). The CDR3 is 12 amino acids.

In this sample, this clone turned up a few times. The chain recombines TRBV19 with TRBJ1-3, with unresolved D. The germline V gene encodes CDR1 LNHDA and CDR2 SQIVND (reference sequence). CDR3 size: 19 residues. Trimming removed 2 bases from V and 0 bases from J, with 20 bases in between. The DNA for the CDR3 is TGTGCCAGTAGTATAAGGGATGGTTTGGACGGCAACTCTGGAAACACCATATATTTT. It encodes CASSIRDGLDGNSGNTIYF.

This rearrangement joins TRBV5-1 to TRBJ2-6, with 11 bases aligning to TRBD2. The germline V gene encodes CDR1 SGHRS and CDR2 YFSETQ. The CDR3 extends over 20 amino acids. V was clipped by 5 bases and J by 0 bases; unmatched bases: 13. The chain's CDR3 is CASSRTPLAGGFSGANVLTF. The CDR3 region has the DNA TGCGCCAGCAGTCGGACCCCGCTAGCGGGGGGTTTCTCTGGGGCCAACGTCCTGACTTTC.

V gene TRBV5-1 combines with J gene TRBJ1-5; D uncertain. The V end lost 4 bases, the J end lost 7 bases, and 15 bases lay between the germline ends. The germline gives CDR1 SGHRS, CDR2 YFSETQ. This CDR3 comprises 14 residues. The CDR3 spells CASSPSWSPQPQHF. CDR3 DNA: TGCGCCAGCAGCCCCTCGTGGAGTCCACAGCCCCAGCATTTT.

The chain combines TRBV5-1 with TRBJ1-1; D gene ambiguous. V was pared by 2 bases and J by 6 bases, with 11 bases between. Germline V gene lookup returns CDR1 SGHRS and CDR2 YFSETQ. The CDR3 contains 13 residues. The CDR3 DNA is TGCGCCAGCAGCTTAAATTGGGGTTCTGAAGCTTTCTTT. It yields the protein CASSLNWGSEAFF. Full variable domain (remainder filled in from reference TRBV5-1 and TRBJ1-1): KAGVTQTPRYLIKTRGQQVTLSCSPISGHRSVSWYQQTPGQGLQFLFEYFSETQRNKGNFPGRFSGRQFSNSRSEMNVSTLELGDSALYLCASSLNWGSEAFFGQGTRLTVV.